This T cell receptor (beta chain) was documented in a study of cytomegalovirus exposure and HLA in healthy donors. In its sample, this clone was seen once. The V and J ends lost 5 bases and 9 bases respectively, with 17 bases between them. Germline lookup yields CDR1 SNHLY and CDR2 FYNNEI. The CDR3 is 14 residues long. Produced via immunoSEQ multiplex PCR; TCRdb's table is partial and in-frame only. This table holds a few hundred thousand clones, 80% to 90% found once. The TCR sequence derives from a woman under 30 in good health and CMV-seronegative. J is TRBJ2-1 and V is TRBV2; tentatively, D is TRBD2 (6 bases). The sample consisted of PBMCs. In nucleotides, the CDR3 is TGTGCCAGCAGTCGGTCCGGGAGTGGGGGTGAGCAGTTCTTC. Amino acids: CASSRSGSGGEQFF.